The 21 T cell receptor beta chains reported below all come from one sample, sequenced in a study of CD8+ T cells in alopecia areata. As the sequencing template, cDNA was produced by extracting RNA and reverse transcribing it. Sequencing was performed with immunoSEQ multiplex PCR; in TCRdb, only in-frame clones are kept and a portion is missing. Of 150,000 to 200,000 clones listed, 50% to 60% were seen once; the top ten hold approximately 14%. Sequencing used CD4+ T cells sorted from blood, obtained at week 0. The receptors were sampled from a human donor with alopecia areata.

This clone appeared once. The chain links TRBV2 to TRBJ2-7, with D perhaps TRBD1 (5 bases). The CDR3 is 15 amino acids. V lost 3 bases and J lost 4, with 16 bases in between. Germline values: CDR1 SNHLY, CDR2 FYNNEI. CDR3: CASSETVPGGYEQYF. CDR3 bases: TGTGCCAGCAGTGAGACAGTTCCTGGTGGTTACGAGCAGTACTTC.

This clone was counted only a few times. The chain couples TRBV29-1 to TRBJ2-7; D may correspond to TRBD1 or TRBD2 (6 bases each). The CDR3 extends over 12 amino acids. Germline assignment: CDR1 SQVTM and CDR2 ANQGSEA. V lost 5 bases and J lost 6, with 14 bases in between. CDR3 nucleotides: TGCAGCGTTCGGGGGCTTATAACCGAGCAGTACTTC. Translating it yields CSVRGLITEQYF.

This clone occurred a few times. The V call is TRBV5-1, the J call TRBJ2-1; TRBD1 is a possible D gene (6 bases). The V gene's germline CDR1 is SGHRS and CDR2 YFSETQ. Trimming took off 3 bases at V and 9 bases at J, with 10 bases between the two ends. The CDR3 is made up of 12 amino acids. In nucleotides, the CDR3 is TGCGCCAGCAGCTACGGACAGAGTGAGCAGTTCTTC. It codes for CASSYGQSEQFF.

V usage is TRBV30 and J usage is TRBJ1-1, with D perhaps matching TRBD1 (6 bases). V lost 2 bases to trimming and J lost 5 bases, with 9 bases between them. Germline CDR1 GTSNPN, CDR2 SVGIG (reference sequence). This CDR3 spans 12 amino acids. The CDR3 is CAWSRGKTEAFF. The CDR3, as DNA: TGTGCCTGGAGTAGGGGGAAGACTGAAGCTTTCTTT.

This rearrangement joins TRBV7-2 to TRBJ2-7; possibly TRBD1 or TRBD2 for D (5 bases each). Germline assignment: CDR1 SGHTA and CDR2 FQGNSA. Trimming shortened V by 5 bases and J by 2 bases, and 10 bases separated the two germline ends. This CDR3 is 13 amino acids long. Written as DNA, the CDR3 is TGTGCCAGCAGCGGGACCTACCCCTACGAGCAGTACTTC. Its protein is CASSGTYPYEQYF.

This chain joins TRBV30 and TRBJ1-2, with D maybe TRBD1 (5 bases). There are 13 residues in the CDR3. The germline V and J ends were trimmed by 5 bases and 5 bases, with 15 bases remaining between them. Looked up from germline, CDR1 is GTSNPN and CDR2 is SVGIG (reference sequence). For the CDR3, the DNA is TGTGCCTGGGATCATGAGGGGACTTATGGCTACACCTTC. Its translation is CAWDHEGTYGYTF.

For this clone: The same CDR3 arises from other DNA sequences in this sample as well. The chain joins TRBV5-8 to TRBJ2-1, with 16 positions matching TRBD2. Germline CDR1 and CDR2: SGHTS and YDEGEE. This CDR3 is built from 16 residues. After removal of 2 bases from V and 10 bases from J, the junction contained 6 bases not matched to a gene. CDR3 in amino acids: CASSFGTSGGAGEQFF. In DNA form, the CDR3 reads TGTGCCAGCAGCTTTGGGACTAGCGGGGGGGCTGGGGAGCAGTTCTTC.

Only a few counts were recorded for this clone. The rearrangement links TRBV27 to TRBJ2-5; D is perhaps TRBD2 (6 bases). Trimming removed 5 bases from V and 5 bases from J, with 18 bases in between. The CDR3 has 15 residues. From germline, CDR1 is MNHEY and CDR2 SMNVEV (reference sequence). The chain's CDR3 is CASSLLSTRGETQYF. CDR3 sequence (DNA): TGTGCCAGCAGTCTACTCTCGACTAGAGGGGAGACCCAGTACTTC.

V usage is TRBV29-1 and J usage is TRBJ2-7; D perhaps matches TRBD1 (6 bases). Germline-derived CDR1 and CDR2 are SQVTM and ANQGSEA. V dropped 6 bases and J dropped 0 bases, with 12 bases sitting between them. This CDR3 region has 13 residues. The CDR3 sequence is CSVGQQASYEQYF. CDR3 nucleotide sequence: TGCAGCGTAGGACAGCAAGCCTCCTACGAGCAGTACTTC.

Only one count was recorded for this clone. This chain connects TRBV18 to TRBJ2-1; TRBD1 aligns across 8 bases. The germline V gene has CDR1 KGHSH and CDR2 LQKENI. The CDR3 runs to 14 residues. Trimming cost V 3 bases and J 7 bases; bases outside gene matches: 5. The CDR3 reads CASSPNRGENEQFF. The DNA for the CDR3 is TGTGCCAGCTCACCCAACAGGGGGGAAAATGAGCAGTTCTTC. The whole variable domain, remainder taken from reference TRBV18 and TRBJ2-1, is NAGVMQNPRHLVRRRGQEARLRCSPMKGHSHVYWYRQLPEEGLKFMVYLQKENIIDESGMPKERFSAEFPKEGPSILRIQQVVRGDSAAYFCASSPNRGENEQFFGPGTRLTVL.

The CDR3: CASSIGRTDYEQYF. For the CDR3, the DNA is TGTGCCAGTAGTATCGGACGGACAGACTACGAGCAGTACTTC. The genes are TRBV19 and TRBJ2-7; possible D gene TRBD1, 6 bases. The CDR3 has 14 residues. Trimming pared 3 bases from V and 3 bases from J, leaving 12 bases between. Germline V CDR1 and CDR2: LNHDA, SQIVND (reference sequence).

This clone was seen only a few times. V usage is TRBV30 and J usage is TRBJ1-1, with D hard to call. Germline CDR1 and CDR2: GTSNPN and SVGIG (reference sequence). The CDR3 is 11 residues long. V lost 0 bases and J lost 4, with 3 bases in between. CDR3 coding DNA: TGTGCCTGGAGTGTGGGCACTGAAGCTTTCTTT. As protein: CAWSVGTEAFF. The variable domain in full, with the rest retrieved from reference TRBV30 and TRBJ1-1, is SQTIHQWPATLVQPVGSPLSLECTVEGTSNPNLYWYRQAAGRGLQLLFYSVGIGQISSEVPQNLSASRPQDRQFILSSKKLLLSDSGFYLCAWSVGTEAFFGQGTRLTVV.

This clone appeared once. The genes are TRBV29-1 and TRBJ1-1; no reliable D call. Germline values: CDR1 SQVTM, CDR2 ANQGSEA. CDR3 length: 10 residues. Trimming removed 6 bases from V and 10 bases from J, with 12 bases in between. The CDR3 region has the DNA TGCAGCGTCGCGACGGCCCCAGCTTTCTTT. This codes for CSVATAPAFF.

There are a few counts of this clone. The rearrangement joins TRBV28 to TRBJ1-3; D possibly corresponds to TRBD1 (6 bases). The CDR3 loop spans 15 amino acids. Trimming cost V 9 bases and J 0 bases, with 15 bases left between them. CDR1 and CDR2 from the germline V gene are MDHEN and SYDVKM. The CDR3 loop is CASERTAASGNTIYF. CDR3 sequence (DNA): TGTGCCAGTGAAAGGACAGCCGCCTCTGGAAACACCATATATTTT.

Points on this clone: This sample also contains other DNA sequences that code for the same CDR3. The CDR3 loop is CAWSEGQGGEQYF. For the CDR3, the DNA is TGTGCCTGGAGTGAGGGACAGGGGGGCGAGCAGTACTTC. This chain links TRBV30 with TRBJ2-7; 11 bases are shared with TRBD1. The length of the CDR3 is 13 residues. The V segment lost 1 base and the J segment 6 bases; nucleotides outside the gene matches: 2. Looked up from germline, CDR1 is GTSNPN and CDR2 is SVGIG (reference sequence). Supplemented by reference TRBV30 and TRBJ2-7, the full variable domain reads SQTIHQWPATLVQPVGSPLSLECTVEGTSNPNLYWYRQAAGRGLQLLFYSVGIGQISSEVPQNLSASRPQDRQFILSSKKLLLSDSGFYLCAWSEGQGGEQYFGPGTRLTVT.

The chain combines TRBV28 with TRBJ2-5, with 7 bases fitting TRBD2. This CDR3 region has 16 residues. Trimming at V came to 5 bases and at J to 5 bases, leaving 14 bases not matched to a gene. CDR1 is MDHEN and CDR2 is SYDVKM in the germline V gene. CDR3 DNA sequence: TGTGCCAGCAGTACCCGACTAGCACGAGATTGGGAGACCCAGTACTTC. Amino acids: CASSTRLARDWETQYF.

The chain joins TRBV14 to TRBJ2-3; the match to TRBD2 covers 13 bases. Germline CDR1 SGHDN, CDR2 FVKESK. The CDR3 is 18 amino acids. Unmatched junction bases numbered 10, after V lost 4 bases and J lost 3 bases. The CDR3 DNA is TGTGCCAGCAGCCTTACTAGCGGGGGGGCCGAAAGGACAGATACGCAGTATTTT. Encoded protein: CASSLTSGGAERTDTQYF.

CDR3 in amino acids: CSVVGKTPDLREQYF. CDR3 DNA: TGCAGCGTTGTAGGTAAGACACCAGACTTACGAGAGCAGTACTTC. The rearrangement links TRBV29-1 to TRBJ2-7, with unresolved D. The germline V and J ends were trimmed by 4 bases and 7 bases, with 23 bases remaining between them. Per the germline V gene, CDR1 is SQVTM and CDR2 is ANQGSEA. This CDR3 region has 15 residues.

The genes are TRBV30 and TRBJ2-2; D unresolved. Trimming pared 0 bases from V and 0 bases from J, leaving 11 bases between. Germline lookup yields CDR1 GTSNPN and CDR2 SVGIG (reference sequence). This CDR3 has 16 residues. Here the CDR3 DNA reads TGTGCCTGGAGTGTACTGTCACCGGCGAACACCGGGGAGCTGTTTTTT. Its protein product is CAWSVLSPANTGELFF.

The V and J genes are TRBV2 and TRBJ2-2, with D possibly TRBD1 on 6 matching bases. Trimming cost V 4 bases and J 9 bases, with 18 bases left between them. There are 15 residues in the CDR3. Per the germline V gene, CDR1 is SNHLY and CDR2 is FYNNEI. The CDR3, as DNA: TGTGCCAGCAGTGTTCTCCAGGGGACGTCGAGGGAGCTGTTTTTT. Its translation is CASSVLQGTSRELFF.

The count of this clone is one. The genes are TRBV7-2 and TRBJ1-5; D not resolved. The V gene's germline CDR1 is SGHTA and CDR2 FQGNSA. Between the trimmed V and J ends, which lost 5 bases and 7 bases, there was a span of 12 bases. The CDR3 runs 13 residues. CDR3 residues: CASSPRGGQPQHF. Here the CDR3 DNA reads TGTGCCAGCAGCCCCCGCGGTGGCCAGCCCCAGCATTTT.